The next 24 T cell receptor beta chains were all read from a single sample in a study of cytomegalovirus exposure and HLA in healthy donors. This table comes from immunoSEQ multiplex PCR, and its TCRdb copy is limited to in-frame clones, with some not included. Of around 150,000 clones listed, roughly 91% are singletons. Sequenced material: PBMCs. The receptors originated from a man between 18 and 29 years old in good health and CMV-seropositive.

V is TRBV5-6 and J is TRBJ2-7, with TRBD1 matching 7 bases. V lost 0 bases, J lost 1 base, and 1 base stayed unmatched. Germline CDR1 SGHDT, CDR2 YYEEEE. The CDR3 covers 14 residues. The CDR3 bases are TGTGCCAGCAGCTTGGGCAGGGGGTCCTACGAGCAGTACTTC. Its translation is CASSLGRGSYEQYF.

The V call is TRBV9, the J call TRBJ2-1; 7 positions agree with TRBD2. Germline CDR1 SGDLS, CDR2 YYNGEE. Unmatched junction bases numbered 16, after V lost 8 bases and J lost 8 bases. CDR3 size: 15 residues. DNA for the CDR3: TGTGCCAGTAGCCGCCGGGACTATCGGGTCGATGAGCAGTTCTTC. Translating gives CASSRRDYRVDEQFF.

J is TRBJ2-6 and V is TRBV29-1, with 12 bases matching TRBD2. Germline loops: CDR1 SQVTM, CDR2 ANQGSEA. This CDR3 has 17 amino acids. Trimming removed 4 bases from V and 2 bases from J; junction bases left unmatched: 6. CDR3 sequence: CSVAPSGRATGANVLTF. For the CDR3, the DNA is TGCAGCGTTGCCCCTAGCGGGAGGGCAACTGGGGCCAACGTCCTGACTTTC.

The sample holds one count of this clone. The CDR3 coding sequence is TGTGCCAGCAGCTTGGTGGGGAGCGGGAGCTCCTACAATGAGCAGTTCTTC. Amino acids: CASSLVGSGSSYNEQFF. V usage is TRBV5-8 and J usage is TRBJ2-1, with 8 bases lining up with TRBD2. Germline V gene data show CDR1 as SGHTS and CDR2 as YDEGEE. The CDR3 is made up of 17 amino acids. V lost 0 bases, J lost 0 bases, and 5 bases stayed unmatched.

The chain has TRBV5-6 and TRBJ2-7; TRBD2 matches 15 bases. Germline V gives CDR1 SGHDT, CDR2 YYEEEE. Trimming removed 4 bases from V and 0 bases from J; junction bases left unmatched: 5. CDR3 size: 17 residues. The CDR3 nucleotides read TGTGCCAGCAGCGGGGGACTAGCGGGAGGATCCTCCTACGAGCAGTACTTC. This gives the protein CASSGGLAGGSSYEQYF.

The chain couples TRBV28 to TRBJ2-1; 8 nucleotides agree with TRBD2. Looked up from germline, CDR1 is MDHEN and CDR2 is SYDVKM. The V segment lost 6 bases and the J segment 8 bases; nucleotides outside the gene matches: 15. The CDR3 sequence is 16 residues long. CDR3 residues: CASRSPGVAGHHEQFF. Written as DNA, the CDR3 is TGTGCCAGCAGATCCCCCGGAGTAGCGGGGCACCATGAGCAGTTCTTC.

V and J are TRBV4-1 and TRBJ2-1, with D unresolved. V lost 0 bases to trimming and J lost 4 bases, with 10 bases between them. This CDR3 is 15 amino acids long. Germline V gives CDR1 MGHRA, CDR2 YSYEKL. The CDR3: CASSQDRARYNEQFF. The CDR3 DNA sequence: TGCGCCAGCAGCCAAGATCGAGCTAGGTACAATGAGCAGTTCTTC.

The chain recombines TRBV5-1 with TRBJ2-3, with 8 positions matching TRBD2. The CDR3 consists of 15 residues. Losses at the gene ends were 4 bases for V and 0 bases for J; bases not matched to a gene: 4. Germline assignment: CDR1 SGHRS and CDR2 YFSETQ. The chain's CDR3 is CASSRGGDSTDTQYF. The CDR3 DNA reads TGCGCCAGCAGCCGGGGGGGAGATAGCACAGATACGCAGTATTTT.

V and J are TRBV6-1 and TRBJ2-3, with D possibly TRBD2 on 5 matching bases. Trimming stripped 6 bases from V and 2 bases from J, with 6 bases between. CDR1 and CDR2 from the germline V gene are MNHNS and SASEGT. The CDR3 loop spans 12 amino acids. DNA of the CDR3: TGTGCCAGCAGGACTACCACAGATACGCAGTATTTT. Protein sequence: CASRTTTDTQYF.

The chain carries TRBV7-9 and TRBJ2-5; D possibly corresponds to TRBD2 (6 bases). Deletions cut 5 bases from V and 3 bases from J, with 10 bases between. Germline CDR1 reads SEHNR; CDR2 reads FQNEAQ (reference sequence). This CDR3 has 13 amino acids. The CDR3 protein is CASSKDYKETQYF. CDR3 bases: TGTGCCAGCAGCAAGGACTACAAAGAGACCCAGTACTTC.

This chain joins TRBV30 and TRBJ1-5; 7 positions match TRBD1. The CDR3 loop spans 14 amino acids. Germline CDR1 and CDR2: GTSNPN and SVGIG (reference sequence). The J segment lost 2 bases and the V segment lost 4 bases, leaving 5 bases of the junction unmatched. The CDR3 DNA reads as TGTGCCTGGACCCAGGGGGGCGGCAATCAGCCCCAGCATTTT. Protein product: CAWTQGGGNQPQHF.

This chain uses TRBV28 with TRBJ2-1; 8 bases align to TRBD1. Losses at the gene ends were 6 bases for V and 5 bases for J; bases not matched to a gene: 6. The V gene's germline CDR1 is MDHEN and CDR2 SYDVKM. The length of the CDR3 is 14 residues. CDR3 protein: CASSPGTGNNEQFF. The CDR3 region has the DNA TGTGCCAGCAGCCCCGGGACAGGTAACAATGAGCAGTTCTTC.

In its sample, this clone was seen once. V and J are TRBV30 and TRBJ1-3; the D is unclear. The ends were cut back, 2 bases at V and 1 base at J, with 9 bases in the middle. The CDR3 length is 14 residues. Germline CDR1 GTSNPN, CDR2 SVGIG (reference sequence). The CDR3 bases are TGTGCCTGGAGTCTCACAGAGTCTGGAAACACCATATATTTT. Translation gives CAWSLTESGNTIYF.

The rearrangement uses TRBV11-2 and TRBJ1-2; the match to TRBD1 covers 9 bases. With V trimmed by 5 bases and J by 3 bases, 10 bases remained unmatched. Germline values: CDR1 SGHAT, CDR2 FQNNGV. This CDR3 is built from 16 residues. The CDR3 spells CASSRGTGNIYYGYTF. CDR3 nucleotides: TGTGCCAGCAGCCGGGGGACAGGGAATATATACTATGGCTACACCTTC.

The chain recombines TRBV5-1 with TRBJ2-3; the D is unclear. Between the trimmed V and J ends, which lost 2 bases and 1 base, there was a span of 8 bases. Germline V CDR1 and CDR2: SGHRS, YFSETQ. This CDR3 contains 14 residues. CDR3 sequence: CASSFNLGTDTQYF. Here the CDR3 DNA reads TGCGCCAGCAGCTTTAACCTAGGCACAGATACGCAGTATTTT.

The J gene is TRBJ2-7, the V gene TRBV11-2; a weak D match, TRBD2 (6 bases). CDR1 is SGHAT and CDR2 is FQNNGV in the germline V gene. Trimming shortened V by 5 bases and J by 0 bases, and 11 bases separated the two germline ends. This CDR3 has 14 residues. The CDR3 loop is CASSPSASSYEQYF. The CDR3 DNA sequence: TGTGCCAGCAGCCCTAGCGCCAGCTCCTACGAGCAGTACTTC.

A single count supports this clone. This chain uses TRBV2 with TRBJ2-3, with 7 bases that match TRBD2. V trimming: 7 bases; J trimming: 4 bases; junction bases outside the gene matches: 5. CDR3 length: 13 residues. From germline, CDR1 is SNHLY and CDR2 FYNNEI. The CDR3 sequence: CASNWREPDTQYF. The DNA for the CDR3 is TGTGCCAGCAACTGGCGGGAGCCAGATACGCAGTATTTT.

The sample holds a few counts of this clone. V usage is TRBV18 and J usage is TRBJ1-2; D is undetermined. CDR1 is KGHSH and CDR2 is LQKENI in the germline V gene. V lost 8 bases, J lost 6 bases, and 22 bases lay in between. The CDR3 covers 15 residues. The CDR3 region has the DNA TGTGCCAGCGCACGAGGTGGATTTGCCATGGATGGCTACACCTTC. Its protein product is CASARGGFAMDGYTF.

The chain couples TRBV5-1 to TRBJ2-3; TRBD1 is a possible D gene (6 bases). This CDR3 region has 15 residues. Germline V gene data show CDR1 as SGHRS and CDR2 as YFSETQ. The germline V and J ends were trimmed by 0 bases and 6 bases, with 14 bases remaining between them. CDR3 protein: CASSLAAGAWDTQYF. The CDR3, as DNA: TGCGCCAGCAGCTTGGCGGCAGGGGCCTGGGATACGCAGTATTTT.

V usage is TRBV18 and J usage is TRBJ2-6, with 12 positions matching TRBD2. The V gene's germline CDR1 is KGHSH and CDR2 LQKENI. Trimming took 2 bases from V and 2 from J; bases not matched to a gene: 4. This CDR3 has 18 residues. CDR3 nucleotide sequence: TGTGCCAGCTCACCAGTGACTAGCGGGAGCCCTGGGGCCAACGTCCTGACTTTC. This translates into CASSPVTSGSPGANVLTF.

This sequence joins TRBV19 and TRBJ2-2, with TRBD2 as a possible D gene (7 bases). Trimming left V 5 bases short and J 3 bases short, with 22 bases between. Germline CDR1 LNHDA, CDR2 SQIVND (reference sequence). This CDR3 spans 18 amino acids. The CDR3 is CASSPRGAFRGDTGELFF. In DNA, the CDR3 is TGTGCCAGTAGTCCCCGGGGGGCCTTTAGAGGTGACACCGGGGAGCTGTTTTTT.

A note on this clone: One junction end disagrees with the germline gene, perhaps due to a read error. The chain employs TRBV2 and TRBJ2-7; 13 nucleotides match TRBD2. Per germline, CDR1 SNHLY and CDR2 FYNNEI. There are 18 residues in the CDR3. The CDR3 region is CASREGLAGVTFSYEQYF. In DNA, the CDR3 is TGTGCCAGCAGGGAAGGACTAGCGGGGGTGACTTTCTCCTACGAGCAGTACTTC. The full variable domain, with the rest looked up from reference TRBV2 and TRBJ2-7, is EPEVTQTPSHQVTQMGQEVILRCVPISNHLYFYWYRQILGQKVEFLVSFYNNEISEKSEIFDDQFSVERPDGSNFTLKIRSTKLEDSAMYFCASREGLAGVTFSYEQYFGPGTRLTVT.

The chain is built from TRBV28 and TRBJ1-4; D may be TRBD1 (5 bases). The V gene lost 4 bases and the J gene lost 0 bases, with 12 bases spanning the gap. Germline V gives CDR1 MDHEN, CDR2 SYDVKM. This CDR3 has 16 residues. The CDR3 spells CASSSHGGATNEKLFF. CDR3 DNA sequence: TGTGCCAGCAGTTCTCACGGGGGTGCAACTAATGAAAAACTGTTTTTT.

The CDR3, as DNA: TGTGCCAGCAGCCCAACGGTTATTGCGTCTGGGGCCAACGTCCTGACTTTC. Translated, it gives CASSPTVIASGANVLTF. The chain carries TRBV27 and TRBJ2-6, with D uncertain. The CDR3 covers 17 residues. V lost 6 bases and J lost 1, with 16 bases in between. Germline assignment: CDR1 MNHEY and CDR2 SMNVEV (reference sequence).